The 2 T cell receptor beta chains reported below all come from one sample, sequenced in a study of post-analysis software for immune sequencing data. Researchers reported that TCR beta cDNA libraries carried unique molecular identifiers. Each CDR3 protein gets one entry after TCRdb re-called the PCR reads with MiXCR. The repertoire includes approximately 730,000 distinct CDR3 sequences, around 42% of them detected once, and over 4.5% sits in the top ten. Overall study results and limits: TRBV segments more frequent in patients than in controls numbered roughly 5 and included TRBV5-6, TRBV5-1 and TRBV20-1.

Antigens of these TCRs are unknown. The sample consisted of blood. The receptor set was obtained from a girl under 18 with multiple sclerosis.

This clonotype was counted a few times. The chain carries TRBV28 and TRBJ2-7; 10 nucleotides match TRBD2. This CDR3 has 18 residues. With 1 base clipped from V and 0 bases from J, the junction kept 9 bases outside the gene matches. CDR1 MDHEN and CDR2 SYDVKM come from the germline V gene. CDR3 residues: CASSLLGVLAGGSYEQYF. In DNA form, the CDR3 reads TGTGCCAGCAGTTTATTAGGGGTTTTAGCGGGAGGCTCCTACGAGCAGTACTTC.

This clonotype is a singleton in its sample. The rearrangement joins TRBV10-1 to TRBJ2-3, with TRBD2 matching over 7 bases. With V trimmed by 2 bases and J by 0 bases, 5 bases remained unmatched. The CDR3 consists of 16 residues. Germline V gene sequence: CDR1 WNHNN, CDR2 SYGVQD (reference sequence). This chain's CDR3 is CASSESSGYSTDTQYF. For the CDR3, the DNA is TGCGCCAGCAGTGAGAGTAGCGGGTATAGCACAGATACGCAGTATTTT.